This record covers a single T cell receptor (beta chain). The antigen is unknown. The sample is drawn from a study of blood T cells in healthy people across ages. Study-wide results and caveats: A roughly linear fall in TCR beta diversity per million T cells was seen with increasing age. Estimated diversity across one million T cells was deemed an underestimate.

The authors ran a second PCR of about 6 to 11 cycles using a sample-barcoded 5' primer and a J-beta primer mix. Each TCR beta cDNA got a 12-nucleotide random molecular identifier. In TCRdb, the 5' RACE reads were re-called with MiXCR into one record per CDR3 protein. The sample consists of about 830,000 distinct CDR3 sequences, around 62% of them appearing once. The V gene's germline CDR1 is SGHTA and CDR2 FQGNSA. This CDR3 has 15 residues. V was pared by 6 bases and J by 6 bases, with 10 bases of the junction left unmatched. Each sample had at least 6 million PBMCs isolated. This TCR was sampled from a man aged 25-45 years in good health. Sequencing was done on a sample of blood. The V gene is TRBV7-2, the J gene TRBJ2-1; the match to TRBD2 covers 8 bases. The CDR3 nucleotides are TGTGCCAGCAGTCCCGGGGGGGCCTGGGCCAATGAGCAGTTCTTC. It yields the protein CASSPGGAWANEQFF.